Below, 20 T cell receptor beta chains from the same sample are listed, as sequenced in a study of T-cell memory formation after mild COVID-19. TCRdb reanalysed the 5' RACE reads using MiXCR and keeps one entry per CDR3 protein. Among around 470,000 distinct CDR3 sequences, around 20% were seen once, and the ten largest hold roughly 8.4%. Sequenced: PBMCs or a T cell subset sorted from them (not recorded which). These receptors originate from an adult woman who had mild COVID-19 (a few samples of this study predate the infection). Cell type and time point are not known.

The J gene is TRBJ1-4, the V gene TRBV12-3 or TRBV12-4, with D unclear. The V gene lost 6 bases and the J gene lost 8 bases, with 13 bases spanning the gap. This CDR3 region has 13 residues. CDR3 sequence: CASSPIGGEKLFF. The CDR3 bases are TGTGCCAGCAGCCCGATCGGAGGGGAAAAACTGTTTTTT.

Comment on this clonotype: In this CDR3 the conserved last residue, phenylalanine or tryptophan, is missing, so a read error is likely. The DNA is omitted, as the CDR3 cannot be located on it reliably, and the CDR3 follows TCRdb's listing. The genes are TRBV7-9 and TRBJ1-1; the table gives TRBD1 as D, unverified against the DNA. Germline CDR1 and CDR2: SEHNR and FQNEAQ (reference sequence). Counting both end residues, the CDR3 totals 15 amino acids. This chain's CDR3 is CASSSPSGQGVVGRV.

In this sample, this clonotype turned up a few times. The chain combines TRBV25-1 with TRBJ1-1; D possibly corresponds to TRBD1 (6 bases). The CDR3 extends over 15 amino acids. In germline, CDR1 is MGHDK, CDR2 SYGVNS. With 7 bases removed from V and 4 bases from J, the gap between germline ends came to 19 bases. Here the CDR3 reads CASIMTGVMGTEAFF. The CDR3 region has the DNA TGTGCCAGCATCATGACAGGTGTGATGGGCACTGAAGCTTTCTTT.

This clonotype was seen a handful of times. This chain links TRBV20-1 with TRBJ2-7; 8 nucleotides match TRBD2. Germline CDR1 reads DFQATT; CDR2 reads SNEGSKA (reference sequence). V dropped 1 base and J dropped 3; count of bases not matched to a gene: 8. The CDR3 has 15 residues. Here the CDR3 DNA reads TGCAGTGCTAGAGCCCCACTAGCGGCCCACTACGAGCAGTACTTC. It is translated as CSARAPLAAHYEQYF.

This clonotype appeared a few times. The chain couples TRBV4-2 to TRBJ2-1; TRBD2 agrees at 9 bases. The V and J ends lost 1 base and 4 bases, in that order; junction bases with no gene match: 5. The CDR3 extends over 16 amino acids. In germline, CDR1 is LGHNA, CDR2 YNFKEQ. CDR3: CASSQASLAGYNEQFF. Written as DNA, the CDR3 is TGTGCCAGCAGCCAAGCGTCTCTAGCGGGGTACAATGAGCAGTTCTTC.

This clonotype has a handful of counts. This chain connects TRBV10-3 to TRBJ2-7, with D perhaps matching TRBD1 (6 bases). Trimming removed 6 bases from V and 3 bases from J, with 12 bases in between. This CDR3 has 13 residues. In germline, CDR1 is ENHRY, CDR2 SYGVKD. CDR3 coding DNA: TGTGCCATCAGGACAGGCTTAAGCTACGAGCAGTACTTC. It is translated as CAIRTGLSYEQYF.

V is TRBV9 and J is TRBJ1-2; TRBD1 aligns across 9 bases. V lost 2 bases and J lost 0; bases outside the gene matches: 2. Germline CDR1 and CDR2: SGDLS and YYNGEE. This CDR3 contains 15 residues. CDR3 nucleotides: TGTGCCAGCAGCGTGGGACAGGGAACTAACTATGGCTACACCTTC. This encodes CASSVGQGTNYGYTF.

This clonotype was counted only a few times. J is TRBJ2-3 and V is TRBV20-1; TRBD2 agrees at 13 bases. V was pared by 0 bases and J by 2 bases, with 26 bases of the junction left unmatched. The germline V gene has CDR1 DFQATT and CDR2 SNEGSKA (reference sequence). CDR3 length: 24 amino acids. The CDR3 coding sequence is TGCAGTGCTAGAGATCAGGACAGGGGGAACCTTAGGACTAGCGGGAGAAGGGCCACAGATACGCAGTATTTT. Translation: CSARDQDRGNLRTSGRRATDTQYF.

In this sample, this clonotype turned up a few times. Here the CDR3 reads CASSLGGQPNYGYTF. The CDR3 coding sequence is TGCGCCAGCAGCTTGGGGGGACAGCCAAACTATGGCTACACCTTC. The chain joins TRBV5-1 to TRBJ1-2; 7 nucleotides match TRBD1. The CDR3 contains 15 residues. Germline CDR1 and CDR2: SGHRS and YFSETQ. V trimming: 0 bases; J trimming: 2 bases; junction bases outside the gene matches: 4.

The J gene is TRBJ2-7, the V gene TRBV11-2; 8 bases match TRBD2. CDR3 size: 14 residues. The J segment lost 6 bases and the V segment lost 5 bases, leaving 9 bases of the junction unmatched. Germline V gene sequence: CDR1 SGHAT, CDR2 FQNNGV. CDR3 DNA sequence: TGTGCCAGCAGCCCATCCGGGAGGGCCGGCGAGCAGTACTTC. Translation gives CASSPSGRAGEQYF.

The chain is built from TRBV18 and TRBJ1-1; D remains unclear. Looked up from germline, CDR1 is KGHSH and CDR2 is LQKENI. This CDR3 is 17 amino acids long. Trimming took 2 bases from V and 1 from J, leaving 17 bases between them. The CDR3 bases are TGTGCCAGCTCACCAAGGTCAGATAACAGAGAGAACACTGAAGCTTTCTTT. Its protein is CASSPRSDNRENTEAFF.

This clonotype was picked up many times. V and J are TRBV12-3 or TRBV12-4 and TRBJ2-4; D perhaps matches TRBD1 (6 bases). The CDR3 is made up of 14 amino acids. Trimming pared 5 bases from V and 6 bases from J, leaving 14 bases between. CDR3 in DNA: TGTGCCAGCAGTACCCAACAGGGTGCAAACATTCAGTACTTC. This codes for CASSTQQGANIQYF.

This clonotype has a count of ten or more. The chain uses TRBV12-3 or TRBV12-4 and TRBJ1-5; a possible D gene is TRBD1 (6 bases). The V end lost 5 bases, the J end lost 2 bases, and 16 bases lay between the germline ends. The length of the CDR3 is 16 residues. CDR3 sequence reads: CASSPRQGSGNQPQHF. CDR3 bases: TGTGCCAGCAGTCCAAGGCAGGGGTCGGGCAATCAGCCCCAGCATTTT.

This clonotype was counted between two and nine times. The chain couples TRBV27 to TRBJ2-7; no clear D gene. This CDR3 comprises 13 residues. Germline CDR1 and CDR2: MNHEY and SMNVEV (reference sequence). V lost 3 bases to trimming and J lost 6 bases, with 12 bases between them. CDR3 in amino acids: CASSFRHDGEQYF. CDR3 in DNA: TGTGCCAGCAGTTTTCGACATGACGGCGAGCAGTACTTC.

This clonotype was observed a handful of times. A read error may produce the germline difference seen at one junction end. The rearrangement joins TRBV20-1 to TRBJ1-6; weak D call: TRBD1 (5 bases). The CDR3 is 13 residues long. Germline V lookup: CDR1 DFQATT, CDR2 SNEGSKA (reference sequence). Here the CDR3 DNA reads TGCAGTGCTAGGGGGGTAAATAAATCACCCCTCCACTTT. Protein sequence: CSARGVNKSPLHF.

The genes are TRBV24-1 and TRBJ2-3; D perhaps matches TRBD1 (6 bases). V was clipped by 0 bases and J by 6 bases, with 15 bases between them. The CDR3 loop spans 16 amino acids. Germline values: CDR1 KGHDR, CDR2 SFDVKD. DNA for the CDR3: TGTGCCACCAGTGATTTGCGGTTACAGGGAGCGGATACGCAGTATTTT. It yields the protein CATSDLRLQGADTQYF.

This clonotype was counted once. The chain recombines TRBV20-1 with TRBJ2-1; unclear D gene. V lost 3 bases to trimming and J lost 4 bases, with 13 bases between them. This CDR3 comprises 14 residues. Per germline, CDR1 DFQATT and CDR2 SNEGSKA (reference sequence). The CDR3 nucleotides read TGCAGTGCTAGCCCCTTGACCCTTTACAATGAGCAGTTCTTC. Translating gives CSASPLTLYNEQFF.

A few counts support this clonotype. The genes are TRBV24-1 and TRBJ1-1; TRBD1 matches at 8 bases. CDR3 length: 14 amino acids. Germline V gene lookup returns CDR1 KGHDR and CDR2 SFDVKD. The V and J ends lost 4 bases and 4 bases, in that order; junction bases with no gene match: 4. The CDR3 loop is CATSDRGRSTEAFF. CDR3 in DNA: TGTGCCACCAGTGACAGGGGGCGTAGCACTGAAGCTTTCTTT.

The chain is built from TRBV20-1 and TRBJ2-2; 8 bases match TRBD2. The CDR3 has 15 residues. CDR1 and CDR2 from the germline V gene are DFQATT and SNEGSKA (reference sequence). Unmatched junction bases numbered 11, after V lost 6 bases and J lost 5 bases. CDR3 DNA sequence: TGCAGTGCCGCCGGGACTAGGGGTTTAACCGGGGAGCTGTTTTTT. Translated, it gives CSAAGTRGLTGELFF.

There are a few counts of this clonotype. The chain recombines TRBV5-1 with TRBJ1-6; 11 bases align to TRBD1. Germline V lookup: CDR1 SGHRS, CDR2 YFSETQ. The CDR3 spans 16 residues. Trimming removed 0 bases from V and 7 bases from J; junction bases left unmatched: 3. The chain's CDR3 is CASSLVGQGVNSPLHF. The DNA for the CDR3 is TGCGCCAGCAGCTTGGTGGGACAGGGGGTAAATTCACCCCTCCACTTT.